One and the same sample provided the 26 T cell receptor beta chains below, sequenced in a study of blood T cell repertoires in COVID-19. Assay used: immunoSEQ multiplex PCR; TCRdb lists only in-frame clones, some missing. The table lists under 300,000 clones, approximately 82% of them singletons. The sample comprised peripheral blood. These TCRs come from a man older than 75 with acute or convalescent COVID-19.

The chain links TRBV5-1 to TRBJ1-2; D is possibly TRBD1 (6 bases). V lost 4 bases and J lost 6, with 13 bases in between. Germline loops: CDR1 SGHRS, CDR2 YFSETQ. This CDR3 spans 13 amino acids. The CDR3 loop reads CASSPTGADGYTF. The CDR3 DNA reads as TGCGCCAGCAGCCCGACAGGCGCCGATGGCTACACCTTC.

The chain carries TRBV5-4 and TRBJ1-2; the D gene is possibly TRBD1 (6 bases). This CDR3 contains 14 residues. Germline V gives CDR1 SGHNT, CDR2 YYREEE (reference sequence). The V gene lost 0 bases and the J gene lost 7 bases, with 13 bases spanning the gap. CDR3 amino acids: CASSLGAGGSGYTF. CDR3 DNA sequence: TGTGCCAGCAGCTTGGGGGCGGGGGGCAGTGGCTACACCTTC.

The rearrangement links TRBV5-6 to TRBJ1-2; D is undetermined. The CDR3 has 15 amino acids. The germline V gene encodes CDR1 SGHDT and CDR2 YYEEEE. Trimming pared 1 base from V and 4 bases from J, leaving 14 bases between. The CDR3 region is CASSLPGVGIYGYTF. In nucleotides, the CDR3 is TGTGCCAGCAGCTTGCCCGGGGTGGGGATCTATGGCTACACCTTC.

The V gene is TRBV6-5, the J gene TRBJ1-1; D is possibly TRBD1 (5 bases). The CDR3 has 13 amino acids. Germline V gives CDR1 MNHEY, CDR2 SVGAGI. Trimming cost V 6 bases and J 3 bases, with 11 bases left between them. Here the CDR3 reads CASSAGMDTEAFF. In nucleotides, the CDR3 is TGTGCCAGCAGCGCAGGGATGGACACTGAAGCTTTCTTT.

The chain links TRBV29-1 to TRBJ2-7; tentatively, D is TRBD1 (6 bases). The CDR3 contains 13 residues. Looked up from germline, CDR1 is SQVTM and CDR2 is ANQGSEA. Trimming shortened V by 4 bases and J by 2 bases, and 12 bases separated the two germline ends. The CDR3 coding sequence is TGCAGCGTTGTGGAGACAGGACCCTACGAGCAGTACTTC. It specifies CSVVETGPYEQYF.

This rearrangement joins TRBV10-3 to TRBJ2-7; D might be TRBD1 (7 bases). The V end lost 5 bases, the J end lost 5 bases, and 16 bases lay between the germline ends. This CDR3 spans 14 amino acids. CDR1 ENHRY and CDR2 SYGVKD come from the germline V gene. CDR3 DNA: TGTGCCATCAGTACTCGGAGGGGGCTCGACGAGCAGTACTTC. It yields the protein CAISTRRGLDEQYF.

The CDR3 here is CASSEESFSTDTQYF. As DNA, the CDR3 is TGTGCCAGCAGTGAAGAGAGTTTCAGCACAGATACGCAGTATTTT. J is TRBJ2-3 and V is TRBV2; no definite D call. The V gene's germline CDR1 is SNHLY and CDR2 FYNNEI. The CDR3 runs 15 residues. Trimming removed 1 base at V and 0 bases at J, with 8 bases between.

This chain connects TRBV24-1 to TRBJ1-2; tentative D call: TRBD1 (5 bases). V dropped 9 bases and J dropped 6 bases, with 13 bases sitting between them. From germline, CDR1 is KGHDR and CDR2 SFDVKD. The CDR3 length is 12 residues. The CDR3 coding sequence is TGTGCCACCCGGGAGGCAGGGCATGGCTACACCTTC. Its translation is CATREAGHGYTF.

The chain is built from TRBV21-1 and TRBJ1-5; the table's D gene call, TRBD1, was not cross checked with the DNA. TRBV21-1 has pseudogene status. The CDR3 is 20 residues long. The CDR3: CASSITRRAPGQGAHQPQHF. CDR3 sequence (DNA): TGTGCCAGCAGCATTACAAGGCGGGCTCCGGGACAGGGGGCCCATCAGCCCCAGCATTTT.

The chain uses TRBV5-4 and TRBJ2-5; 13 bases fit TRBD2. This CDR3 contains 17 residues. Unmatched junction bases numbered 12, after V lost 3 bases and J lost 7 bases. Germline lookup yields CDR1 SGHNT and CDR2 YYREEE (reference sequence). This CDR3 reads CASSSGTSGERSATQYF. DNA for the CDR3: TGTGCCAGCAGCTCGGGGACTAGCGGGGAGCGATCGGCGACCCAGTACTTC.

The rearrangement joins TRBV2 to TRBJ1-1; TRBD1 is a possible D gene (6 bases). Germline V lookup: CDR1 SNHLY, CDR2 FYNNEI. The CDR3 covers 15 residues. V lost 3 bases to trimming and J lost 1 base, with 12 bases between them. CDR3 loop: CASSEDRGGNTEAFF. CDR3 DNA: TGTGCCAGCAGTGAGGACAGAGGGGGGAACACTGAAGCTTTCTTT.

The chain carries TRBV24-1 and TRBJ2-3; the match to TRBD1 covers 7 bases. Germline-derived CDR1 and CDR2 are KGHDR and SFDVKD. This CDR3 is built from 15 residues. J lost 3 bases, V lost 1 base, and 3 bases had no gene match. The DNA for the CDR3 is TGTGCCACCAGTGATTTAAGGGGGCCGACAGATACGCAGTATTTT. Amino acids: CATSDLRGPTDTQYF.

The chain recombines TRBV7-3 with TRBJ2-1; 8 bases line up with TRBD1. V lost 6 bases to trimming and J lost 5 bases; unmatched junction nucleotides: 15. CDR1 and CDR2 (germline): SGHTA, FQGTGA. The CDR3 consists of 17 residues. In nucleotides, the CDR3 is TGTGCCAGCAGGCCGCAACCGGACAGGGTGGAGAACAATGAGCAGTTCTTC. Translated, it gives CASRPQPDRVENNEQFF.

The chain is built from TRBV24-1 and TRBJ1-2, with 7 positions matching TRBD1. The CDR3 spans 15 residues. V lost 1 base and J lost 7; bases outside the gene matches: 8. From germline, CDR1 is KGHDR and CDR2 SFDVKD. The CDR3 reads CATSDFGTAFSGYTF. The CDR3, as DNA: TGTGCCACCAGTGATTTCGGGACAGCCTTTTCTGGCTACACCTTC.

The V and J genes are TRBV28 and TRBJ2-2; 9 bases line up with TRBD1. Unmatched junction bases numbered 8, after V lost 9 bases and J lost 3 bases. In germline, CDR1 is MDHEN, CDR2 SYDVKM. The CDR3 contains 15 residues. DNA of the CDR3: TGTGCCAGTCGACCGGGACAGGGCTACACCGGGGAGCTGTTTTTT. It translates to CASRPGQGYTGELFF.

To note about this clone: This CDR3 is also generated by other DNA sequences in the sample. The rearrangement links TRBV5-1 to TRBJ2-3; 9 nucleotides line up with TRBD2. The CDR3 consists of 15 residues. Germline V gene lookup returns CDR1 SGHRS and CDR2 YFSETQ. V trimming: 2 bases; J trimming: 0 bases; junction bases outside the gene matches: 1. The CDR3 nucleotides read TGCGCCAGCAGCTTTAGCGGGGGAAGCACAGATACGCAGTATTTT. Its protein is CASSFSGGSTDTQYF.

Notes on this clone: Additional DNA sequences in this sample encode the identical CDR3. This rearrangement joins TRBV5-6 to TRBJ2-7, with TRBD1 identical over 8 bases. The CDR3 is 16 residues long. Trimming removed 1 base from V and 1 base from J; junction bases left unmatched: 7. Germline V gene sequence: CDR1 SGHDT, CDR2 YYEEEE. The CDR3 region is CASSLFGGQGSYEQYF. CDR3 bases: TGTGCCAGCAGCTTGTTTGGTGGACAGGGATCCTACGAGCAGTACTTC.

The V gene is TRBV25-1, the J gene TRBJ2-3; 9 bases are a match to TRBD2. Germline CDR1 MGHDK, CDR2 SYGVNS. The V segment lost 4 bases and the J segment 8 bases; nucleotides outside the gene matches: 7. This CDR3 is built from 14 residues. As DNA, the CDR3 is TGTGCCAGCAGTGGCAGCGGGGGGAAGGGTACGCAGTATTTT. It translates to CASSGSGGKGTQYF.

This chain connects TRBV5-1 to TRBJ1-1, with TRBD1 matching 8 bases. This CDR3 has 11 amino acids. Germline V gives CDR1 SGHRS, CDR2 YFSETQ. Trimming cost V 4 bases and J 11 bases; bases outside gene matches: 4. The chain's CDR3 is CASSQGAGAFF. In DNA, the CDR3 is TGCGCCAGCAGCCAGGGGGCAGGGGCTTTCTTT.

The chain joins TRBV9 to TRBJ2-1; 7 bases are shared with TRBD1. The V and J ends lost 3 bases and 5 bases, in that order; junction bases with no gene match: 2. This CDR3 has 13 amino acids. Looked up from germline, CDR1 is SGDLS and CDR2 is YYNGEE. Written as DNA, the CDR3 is TGTGCCAGCAGCGCACAGGGGCACAATGAGCAGTTCTTC. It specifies CASSAQGHNEQFF.

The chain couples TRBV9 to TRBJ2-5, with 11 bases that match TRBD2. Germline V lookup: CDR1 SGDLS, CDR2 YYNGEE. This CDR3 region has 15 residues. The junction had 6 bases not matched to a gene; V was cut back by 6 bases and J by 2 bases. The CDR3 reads CASTPLAGVQETQYF. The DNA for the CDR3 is TGTGCCAGCACGCCACTAGCGGGGGTTCAAGAGACCCAGTACTTC.

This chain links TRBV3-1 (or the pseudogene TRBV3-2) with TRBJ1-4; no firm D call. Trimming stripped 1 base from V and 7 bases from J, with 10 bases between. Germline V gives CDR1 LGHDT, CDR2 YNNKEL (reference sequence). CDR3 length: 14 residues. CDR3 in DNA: TGTGCCAGCAGCCAAGGGAGCGGGCGTGAAAAACTGTTTTTT. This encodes CASSQGSGREKLFF.

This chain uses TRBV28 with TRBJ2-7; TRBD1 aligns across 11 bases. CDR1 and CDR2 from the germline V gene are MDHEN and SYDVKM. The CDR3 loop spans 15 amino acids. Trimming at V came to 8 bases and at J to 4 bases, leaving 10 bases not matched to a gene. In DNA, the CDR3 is TGTGCCAGCCGCCTCTCCGGGACAGGGGGTTACGAGCAGTACTTC. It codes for CASRLSGTGGYEQYF.

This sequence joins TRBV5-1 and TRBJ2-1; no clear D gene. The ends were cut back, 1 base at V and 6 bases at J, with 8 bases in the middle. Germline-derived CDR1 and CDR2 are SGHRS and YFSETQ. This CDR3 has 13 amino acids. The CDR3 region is CASSLLVGNEQFF. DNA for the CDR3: TGCGCCAGCAGCTTGCTAGTCGGCAATGAGCAGTTCTTC.

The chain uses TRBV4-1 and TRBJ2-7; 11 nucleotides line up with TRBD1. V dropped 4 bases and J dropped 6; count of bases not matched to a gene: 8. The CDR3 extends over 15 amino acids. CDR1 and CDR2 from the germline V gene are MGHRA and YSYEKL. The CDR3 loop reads CASSPGQGAPGEQYF. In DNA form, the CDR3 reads TGCGCCAGCAGCCCAGGACAGGGGGCTCCTGGCGAGCAGTACTTC.

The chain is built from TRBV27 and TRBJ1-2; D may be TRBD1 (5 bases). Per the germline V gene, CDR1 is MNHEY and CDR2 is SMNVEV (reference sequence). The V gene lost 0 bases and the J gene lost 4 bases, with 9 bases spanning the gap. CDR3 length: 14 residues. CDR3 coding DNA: TGTGCCAGCAGTTTATCGGGGGGATTCTATGGCTACACCTTC. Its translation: CASSLSGGFYGYTF.